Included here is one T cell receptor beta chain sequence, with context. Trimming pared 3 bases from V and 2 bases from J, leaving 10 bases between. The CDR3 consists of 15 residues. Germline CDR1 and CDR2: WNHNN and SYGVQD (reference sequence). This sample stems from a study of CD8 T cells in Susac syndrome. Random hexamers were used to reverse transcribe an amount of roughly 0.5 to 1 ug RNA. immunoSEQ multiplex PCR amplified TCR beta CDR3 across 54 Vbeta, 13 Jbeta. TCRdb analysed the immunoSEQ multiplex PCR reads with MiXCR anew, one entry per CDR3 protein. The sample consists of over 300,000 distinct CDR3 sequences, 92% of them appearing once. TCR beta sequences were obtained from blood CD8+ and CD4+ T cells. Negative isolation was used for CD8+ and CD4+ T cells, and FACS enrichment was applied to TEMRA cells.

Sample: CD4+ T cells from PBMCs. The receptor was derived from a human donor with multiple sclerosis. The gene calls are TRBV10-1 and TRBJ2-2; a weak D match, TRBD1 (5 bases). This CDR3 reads CASSDARVNTGELFF. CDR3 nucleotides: TGCGCCAGCAGTGATGCCAGGGTTAACACCGGGGAGCTGTTTTTT.